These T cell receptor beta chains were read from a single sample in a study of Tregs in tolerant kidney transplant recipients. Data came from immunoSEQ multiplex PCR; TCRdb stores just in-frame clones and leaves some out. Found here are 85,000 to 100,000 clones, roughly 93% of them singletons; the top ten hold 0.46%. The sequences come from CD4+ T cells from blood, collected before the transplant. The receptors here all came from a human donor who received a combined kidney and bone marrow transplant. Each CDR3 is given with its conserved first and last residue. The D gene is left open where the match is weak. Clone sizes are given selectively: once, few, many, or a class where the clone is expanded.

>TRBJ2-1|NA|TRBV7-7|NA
TGTGCCAGCAGCTTAGAAAGGGGGGGTGAGCAGTTCTTC
CASSLERGGEQFF
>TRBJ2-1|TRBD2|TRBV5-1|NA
TGCGCCAGCAGCACACTAGCGGGGACCTCCTACAATGAGCAGTTCTTC
CASSTLAGTSYNEQFF
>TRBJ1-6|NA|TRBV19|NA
TGTGCCAGTAGTATGGGCTCCTATAATTCCCCCCTCCACTTT
CASSMGSYNSPLHF
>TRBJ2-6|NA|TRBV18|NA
TGTGCCAGCTCACCATTACAGCTCGCTGGGGCCAACGTCCTGACTTTC
CASSPLQLAGANVLTF
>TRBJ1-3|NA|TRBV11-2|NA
TGTGCCAGCAGCGTATACAGGGTTGGCCTCTCTGGAAACACCATATATTTT
CASSVYRVGLSGNTIYF
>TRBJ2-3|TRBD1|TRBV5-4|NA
TGTGCCAGCACAAGAGGGGGCGGAACAGATACGCAGTATTTT
CASTRGGGTDTQYF
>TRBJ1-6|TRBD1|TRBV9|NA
TGTGCCAGCAGCCCGCGACAGGGGAGGGATTCCCCCCTCCACTTT
CASSPRQGRDSPLHF
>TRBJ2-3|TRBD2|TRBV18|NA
TGTGCCAGCTCACAGGGAGGGGAAGGCACAGATACGCAGTATTTT
CASSQGGEGTDTQYF
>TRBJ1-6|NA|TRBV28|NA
TGTGCCAGCAGTTTCCCGTTGGGGCGCCGCCGCGAGAATTCACCCCTCCACTTT
CASSFPLGRRRENSPLHF
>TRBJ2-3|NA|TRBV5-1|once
TGCGCCAGCAGTCTCGGAGCGCAAACCGATACGCAGTATTTT
CASSLGAQTDTQYF
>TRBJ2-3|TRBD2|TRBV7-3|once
TGTGCCAGCAGCTTAATATTCGGGGAGGGCCAAGCAGATACGCAGTATTTT
CASSLIFGEGQADTQYF
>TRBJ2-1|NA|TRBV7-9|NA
TGTGCCAGCAGCTTACAGGATAATTACAATGAGCAGTTCTTC
CASSLQDNYNEQFF
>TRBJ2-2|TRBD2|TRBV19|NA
TGTGCCAGTAGCGACCCTCTAGCGGGGGGTAACACCGGGGAGCTGTTTTTT
CASSDPLAGGNTGELFF
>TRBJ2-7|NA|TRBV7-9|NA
TGTGCCAGCAGCTCCCCCCGGGGAGAGGGGGGGCCTACCGAGCAGTACTTC
CASSSPRGEGGPTEQYF
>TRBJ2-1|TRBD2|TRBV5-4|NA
TGTGCCAGCAGCTTCGGTAGCGGGAGAGGGTACAATGAGCAGTTCTTC
CASSFGSGRGYNEQFF
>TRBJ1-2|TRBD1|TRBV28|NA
TGTGCCAGCAGTTTTTTGGACAGGGAAAAGGATGGCTACACCTTC
CASSFLDREKDGYTF
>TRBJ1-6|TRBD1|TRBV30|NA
TGTGCCTGGAGTGGCACCGGGACAGGGCTAGGGTCACCCCTCCACTTT
CAWSGTGTGLGSPLHF
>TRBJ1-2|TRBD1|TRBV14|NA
TGTGCCAGCAGCCTGGGACAGGGGGCGGTTGGCTACACCTTC
CASSLGQGAVGYTF
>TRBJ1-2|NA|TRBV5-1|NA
TGCGCCAGCAGCTTGGCGCGGGAACTCTATGGCTACACCTTC
CASSLARELYGYTF
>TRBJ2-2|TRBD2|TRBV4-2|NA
TGTGCCAGCAGCCATAAACTAGCGGGAGTCACCGGGGAGCTGTTTTTT
CASSHKLAGVTGELFF
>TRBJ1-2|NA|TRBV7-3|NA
TGTGCCAGCAGCTTAGGGCAGGGCGGCGGCTACACCTTC
CASSLGQGGGYTF
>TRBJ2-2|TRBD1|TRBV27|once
TGTGCCAGCAGTTATGGACAGGGTGCCACCGGGGAGCTGTTTTTT
CASSYGQGATGELFF
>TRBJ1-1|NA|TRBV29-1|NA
TGCAGCCTTCTGGAGGCCATGAACACTGAAGCTTTCTTT
CSLLEAMNTEAFF
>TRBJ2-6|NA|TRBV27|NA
TGTGCCAGCAGTTTAATCGGTAGCTCTGGGGCCAACGTCCTGACTTTC
CASSLIGSSGANVLTF
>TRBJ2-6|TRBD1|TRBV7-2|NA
TGTGCCAGCAGCTTAGCGGGACAGAGCTCTGGGGCCAACGTCCTGACTTTC
CASSLAGQSSGANVLTF
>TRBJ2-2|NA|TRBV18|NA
TGTGCCAGCTCACCAAGGCCAGGGGTTCCGAACACCGGGGAGCTGTTTTTT
CASSPRPGVPNTGELFF
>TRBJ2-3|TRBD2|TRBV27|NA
TGTGCCAGCAGTTTATCGTCTAGCGGGGTTGAAGCAGATACGCAGTATTTT
CASSLSSSGVEADTQYF
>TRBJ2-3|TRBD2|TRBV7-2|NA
TGTGCCAGCAGCTTTCCCACCGCTAGCGGTATAGATACGCAGTATTTT
CASSFPTASGIDTQYF
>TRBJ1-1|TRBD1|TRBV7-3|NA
TGTGCCAGCAGCTTTGGACAGGGTGGAGCTTTCTTT
CASSFGQGGAFF
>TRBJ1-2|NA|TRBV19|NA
TGTGCCAGTAGTATAACCGCGGGACGGAACTATGGCTACACCTTC
CASSITAGRNYGYTF
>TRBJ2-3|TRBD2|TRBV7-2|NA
TGTGCCAGCAGAGAGGGACTAGCGGTCCGCACAGATACGCAGTATTTT
CASREGLAVRTDTQYF
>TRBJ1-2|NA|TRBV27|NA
TGTGCCAGCAGTTTAGAGGTGGCAGGGGTCAACTATGGCTACACCTTC
CASSLEVAGVNYGYTF
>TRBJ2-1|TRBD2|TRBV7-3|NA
TGTGCCAGCAGCTTAAGGGGGGTGGGTACTAGCGGGAGAAATGAGCAGTTCTTC
CASSLRGVGTSGRNEQFF
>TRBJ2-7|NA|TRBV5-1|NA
TGCGCCAGCAGCTTGATCCTCGGCGAGCAGTACTTC
CASSLILGEQYF
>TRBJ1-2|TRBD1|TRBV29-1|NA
TGCAGCGTTGGTAAGGGGGCGCGTGGCTACACCTTC
CSVGKGARGYTF
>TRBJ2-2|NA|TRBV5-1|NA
TGCGCCAGCTCTCACGGGACCGGGGAGCTGTTTTTT
CASSHGTGELFF
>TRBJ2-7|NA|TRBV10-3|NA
TGTGCCATCAGTGCCAGTCCCTCCTACGAGCAGTACTTC
CAISASPSYEQYF
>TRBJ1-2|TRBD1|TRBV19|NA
TGTGCCAGTAGTGAACTGGGACAGGGTAGGGTGAACTATGGCTACACCTTC
CASSELGQGRVNYGYTF
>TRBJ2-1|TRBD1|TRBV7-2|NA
TGTGCCAGCAGCTTACACAGGGGGGACAATGAGCAGTTCTTC
CASSLHRGDNEQFF
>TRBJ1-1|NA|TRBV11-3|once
TGTGCCAGCAGCTTAGGGCTGCGGGGTCGGACTGAAGCTTTCTTT
CASSLGLRGRTEAFF
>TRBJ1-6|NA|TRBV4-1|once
TGCGCCAGCAGCCAAGAGGGCCACAGGGCTTCCGCAGATAATTCACCCCTCCACTTT
CASSQEGHRASADNSPLHF
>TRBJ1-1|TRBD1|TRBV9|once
TGTGCCAGCAGCTTTAGACAGGGGACTGAAGCTTTCTTT
CASSFRQGTEAFF
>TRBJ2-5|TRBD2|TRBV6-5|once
TGTGCCAGCAGTTACGGGACTACCCTCCAAGAGACCCAGTACTTC
CASSYGTTLQETQYF
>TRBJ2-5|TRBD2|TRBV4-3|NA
TGCGCCAGCAGCCAAGGTTCCAGCGGGGGGGCAGAGACCCAGTACTTC
CASSQGSSGGAETQYF
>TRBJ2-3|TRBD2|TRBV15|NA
TGTGCCACCAGGTTGGGGACTAAAGGAGATACGCAGTATTTT
CATRLGTKGDTQYF
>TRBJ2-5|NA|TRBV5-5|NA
TGTGCCAGCAGCCCACAGGGAAGAGAGACCCAGTACTTC
CASSPQGRETQYF
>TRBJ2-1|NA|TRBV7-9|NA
TGTGCCGGAGGGAAGAGCTCCTACAATGAGCAGTTCTTC
CAGGKSSYNEQFF
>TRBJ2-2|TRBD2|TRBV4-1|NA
TGCGCCAGCAGCCAAGAGCGAGCGGGGGCCAACACCGGGGAGCTGTTTTTT
CASSQERAGANTGELFF
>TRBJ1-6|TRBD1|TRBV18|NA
TGTGCCAGCTCAACGGACAGGGGATATAATTCACCCCTCCACTTT
CASSTDRGYNSPLHF
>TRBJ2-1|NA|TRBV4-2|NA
TGTGCCAGCAGCCGAGGACAGAGCTCCTACAATGAGCAGTTCTTC
CASSRGQSSYNEQFF
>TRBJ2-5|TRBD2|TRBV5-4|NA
TGTGCCAGCAGCTTCCGGACTAGCGGGATAGAGACCCAGTACTTC
CASSFRTSGIETQYF
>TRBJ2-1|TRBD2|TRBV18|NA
TGTGCCAGCTCACCTGGACTAGCGGGGGGCCTATACAATGAGCAGTTCTTC
CASSPGLAGGLYNEQFF
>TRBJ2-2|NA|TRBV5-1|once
TGCGCCAGCGAACCGACAGTCCCAAACACCGGGGAGCTGTTTTTT
CASEPTVPNTGELFF
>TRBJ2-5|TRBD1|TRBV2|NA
TGTGCCAGCGTTCGGACAGGGGTTGGGGAGACCCAGTACTTC
CASVRTGVGETQYF
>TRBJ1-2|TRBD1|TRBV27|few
TGTGCCAGCAGTCCCCCAGCCGGGACAGGGAAGGATGGCTACACCTTC
CASSPPAGTGKDGYTF